The 14 T cell receptor beta chains reported below all come from one sample, sequenced in a study of cytomegalovirus exposure and HLA in healthy donors. The primer mix had 60 Vbeta and 13 Jbeta primers. Produced via immunoSEQ multiplex PCR; TCRdb's table is partial and in-frame only. The table shows roughly 180,000 clones, with under 9.5% occurring only once. Material for sequencing was PBMCs. The receptors originated from a woman in her twenties or thirties in good health and CMV-seropositive.

This clone turned up a few times. The chain has TRBV15 and TRBJ1-6; D might be TRBD1 (6 bases). Germline V gives CDR1 LNHNV, CDR2 YYDKDF (reference sequence). The CDR3 extends over 16 amino acids. The V end lost 1 base, the J end lost 8 bases, and 15 bases lay between the germline ends. The CDR3 DNA is TGTGCCACCAGCAGAGTGAGGCAGGGGCGATATTCACCCCTCCACTTT. This translates into CATSRVRQGRYSPLHF. The whole variable domain, filled in from reference TRBV15 and TRBJ1-6, reads DAMVIQNPRYQVTQFGKPVTLSCSQTLNHNVMYWYQQKSSQAPKLLFHYYDKDFNNEADTPDNFQSRRPNTSFCFLDIRSPGLGDTAMYLCATSRVRQGRYSPLHFGNGTRLTVT.

The chain couples TRBV30 to TRBJ1-2, with a tentative D call TRBD1 (6 bases). The CDR3 contains 12 residues. Germline V gives CDR1 GTSNPN, CDR2 SVGIG (reference sequence). V was cut by 0 bases and J by 8 bases, with 10 bases left in between. CDR3 nucleotides: TGTGCCTGGAGTGTAGACAGGCCGGGCTACACCTTC. Protein sequence: CAWSVDRPGYTF.

This clone was seen more than once but under ten times. The chain has TRBV4-1 and TRBJ1-4; 10 bases align to TRBD1. With V trimmed by 5 bases and J by 8 bases, 8 bases remained unmatched. The CDR3 loop spans 15 amino acids. The germline V gene has CDR1 MGHRA and CDR2 YSYEKL. The CDR3 loop is CASSSRDRGEEKLFF. The CDR3, as DNA: TGCGCCAGCAGCTCTCGGGACAGGGGTGAGGAAAAACTGTTTTTT.

V is TRBV10-3 and J is TRBJ2-7; weak D call: TRBD1 (7 bases). This CDR3 contains 16 residues. Trimming shortened V by 6 bases and J by 0 bases, and 18 bases separated the two germline ends. The germline gives CDR1 ENHRY, CDR2 SYGVKD. The CDR3 DNA reads as TGTGCCATCAGGAGCGGGTCCGGACAGGCCTCCTACGAGCAGTACTTC. This encodes CAIRSGSGQASYEQYF.

This clone was counted only a few times. The V gene is TRBV7-6, the J gene TRBJ2-7, with a possible D match to TRBD2 (5 bases). The CDR3 loop spans 19 amino acids. The V gene's germline CDR1 is SGHVS and CDR2 FNYEAQ. Trimming shortened V by 1 base and J by 7 bases, and 29 bases separated the two germline ends. CDR3 amino acids: CASSLVGLLDPESSGEQYF. CDR3 DNA: TGTGCCAGCAGCTTAGTAGGGCTTCTGGACCCAGAGAGCTCGGGGGAGCAGTACTTC.

The V call is TRBV27, the J call TRBJ2-6; 7 bases match TRBD1. CDR1 is MNHEY, CDR2 SMNVEV, per germline (reference sequence). CDR3 size: 16 residues. V gave up 9 bases and J gave up 0 bases; unmatched junction bases: 8. In nucleotides, the CDR3 is TGTGCCAGTCGGGACAGCGGACCCTCTGGGGCCAACGTCCTGACTTTC. This translates into CASRDSGPSGANVLTF.

The rearrangement joins TRBV27 to TRBJ2-1; TRBD2 matches 7 bases. Trimming at V came to 6 bases and at J to 5 bases, leaving 7 bases not matched to a gene. CDR3 size: 14 residues. The germline gives CDR1 MNHEY, CDR2 SMNVEV (reference sequence). CDR3 nucleotides: TGTGCCAGCAGAGGGAGGGCCAGGGACAATGAGCAGTTCTTC. This gives the protein CASRGRARDNEQFF.

This clone was seen a handful of times. The V and J genes are TRBV5-1 and TRBJ1-1, with a possible D match to TRBD1 (6 bases). Germline assignment: CDR1 SGHRS and CDR2 YFSETQ. The CDR3 contains 14 residues. V lost 4 bases and J lost 4, with 14 bases in between. CDR3 sequence: CASSPGGQGTEAFF. The CDR3 coding sequence is TGCGCCAGCAGCCCCGGGGGGCAGGGCACTGAAGCTTTCTTT.

This clone was picked up a small number of times. This chain connects TRBV5-1 to TRBJ2-1, with TRBD1 identical over 7 bases. Losses at the gene ends were 4 bases for V and 4 bases for J; bases not matched to a gene: 5. The CDR3 length is 14 residues. Germline V gene lookup returns CDR1 SGHRS and CDR2 YFSETQ. The CDR3 spells CASSVRGNYNEQFF. Written as DNA, the CDR3 is TGCGCCAGCAGCGTCAGGGGGAATTACAATGAGCAGTTCTTC. Together with reference TRBV5-1 and TRBJ2-1, the CDR3 gives the full variable domain: KAGVTQTPRYLIKTRGQQVTLSCSPISGHRSVSWYQQTPGQGLQFLFEYFSETQRNKGNFPGRFSGRQFSNSRSEMNVSTLELGDSALYLCASSVRGNYNEQFFGPGTRLTVL.

The chain uses TRBV7-2 and TRBJ2-3, with TRBD1 identical over 8 bases. The length of the CDR3 is 15 residues. Germline CDR1 reads SGHTA; CDR2 reads FQGNSA. V shed 4 bases and J 2 bases; nucleotides not matched to a gene: 5. For the CDR3, the DNA is TGTGCCAGCAGCTCGCGGACAGGGCTCACAGATACGCAGTATTTT. It translates to CASSSRTGLTDTQYF.

The chain joins TRBV9 to TRBJ2-2, with D perhaps TRBD1 (5 bases). Between the trimmed V and J ends, which lost 0 bases and 1 base, there was a span of 10 bases. The CDR3 runs to 16 residues. Germline V gene lookup returns CDR1 SGDLS and CDR2 YYNGEE. The CDR3 nucleotides are TGTGCCAGCAGCGTAGATGGGGCGGTGAACACCGGGGAGCTGTTTTTT. Translated: CASSVDGAVNTGELFF.

This clone occurred a few times. V is TRBV19 and J is TRBJ2-7; a possible D gene is TRBD2 (6 bases). This CDR3 is built from 15 residues. Trimming removed 8 bases from V and 3 bases from J, with 20 bases in between. Per germline, CDR1 LNHDA and CDR2 SQIVND (reference sequence). The CDR3 coding sequence is TGTGCCAGTTCACCCACCCCGGGACTGATCTACGAGCAGTACTTC. Protein: CASSPTPGLIYEQYF.

In DNA, the CDR3 is TGCGCCAGCAGCCTCTCCGGACAGGGCGTGAGAGACACCATATATTTT. This translates into CASSLSGQGVRDTIYF. The V gene is TRBV4-1, the J gene TRBJ1-3; 8 bases fit TRBD1. V dropped 4 bases and J dropped 8; count of bases not matched to a gene: 13. This CDR3 has 16 residues. Germline V gene data show CDR1 as MGHRA and CDR2 as YSYEKL.

This chain connects TRBV2 to TRBJ1-2; no definite D call. Germline CDR1 SNHLY, CDR2 FYNNEI. The CDR3 is 13 amino acids. With 9 bases removed from V and 11 bases from J, the gap between germline ends came to 22 bases. In DNA form, the CDR3 reads TGTGCCAGATCGCAGACCGACGGAACGAGGTACACCTTC. Residues: CARSQTDGTRYTF. Filled out from reference TRBV2 and TRBJ1-2, the complete variable domain reads EPEVTQTPSHQVTQMGQEVILRCVPISNHLYFYWYRQILGQKVEFLVSFYNNEISEKSEIFDDQFSVERPDGSNFTLKIRSTKLEDSAMYFCARSQTDGTRYTFGSGTRLTVV.